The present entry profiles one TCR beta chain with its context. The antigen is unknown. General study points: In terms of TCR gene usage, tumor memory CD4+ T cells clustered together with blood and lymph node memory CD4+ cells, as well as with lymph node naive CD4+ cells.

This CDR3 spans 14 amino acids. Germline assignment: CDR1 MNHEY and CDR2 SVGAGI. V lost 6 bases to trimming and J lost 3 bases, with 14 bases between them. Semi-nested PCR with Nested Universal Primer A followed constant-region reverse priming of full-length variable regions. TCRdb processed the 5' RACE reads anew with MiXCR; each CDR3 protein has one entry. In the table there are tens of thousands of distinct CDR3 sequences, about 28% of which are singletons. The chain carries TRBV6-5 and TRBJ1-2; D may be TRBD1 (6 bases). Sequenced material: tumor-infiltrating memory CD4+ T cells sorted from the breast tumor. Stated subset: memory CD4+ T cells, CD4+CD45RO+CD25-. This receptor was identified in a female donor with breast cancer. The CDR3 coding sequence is TGTGCCAGCAGCCCTGGAGGGGGTTACTATGGCTACACCTTC. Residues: CASSPGGGYYGYTF.